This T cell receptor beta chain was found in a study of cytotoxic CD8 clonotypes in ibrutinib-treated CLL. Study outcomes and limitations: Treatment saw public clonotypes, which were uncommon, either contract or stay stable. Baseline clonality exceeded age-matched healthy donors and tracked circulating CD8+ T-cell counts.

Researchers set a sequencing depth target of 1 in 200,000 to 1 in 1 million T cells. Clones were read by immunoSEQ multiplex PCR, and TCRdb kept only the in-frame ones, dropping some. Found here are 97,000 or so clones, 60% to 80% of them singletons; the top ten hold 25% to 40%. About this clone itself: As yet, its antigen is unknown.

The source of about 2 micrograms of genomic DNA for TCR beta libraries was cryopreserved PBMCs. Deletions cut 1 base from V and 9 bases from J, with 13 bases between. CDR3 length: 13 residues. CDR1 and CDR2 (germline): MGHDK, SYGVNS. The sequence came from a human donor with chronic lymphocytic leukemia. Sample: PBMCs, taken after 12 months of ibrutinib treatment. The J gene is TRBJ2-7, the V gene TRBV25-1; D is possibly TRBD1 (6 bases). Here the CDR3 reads CASSELTGSRQYF. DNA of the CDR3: TGTGCCAGCAGTGAATTAACAGGGTCCCGGCAGTACTTC.